This TCR beta chain was obtained from a study of CD8+ T cells in alopecia areata (dated by TCRdb to between 2018 and 2020). Describing the broader study: The treated patients, all with moderate-to-severe alopecia areata, were enrolled in an open-label pilot trial of oral tofacitinib given at 5 to 10 mg twice daily. Patients stayed on tofacitinib for 6 to 18 months and then had 6 months of follow-up off drug so that delayed response and recurrence could be assessed. High-throughput TCRbeta sequencing was used to examine T cell clonal expansion in alopecia areata in both the C3H/HeJ mouse model and human patients. Scalp clonality was compared across normal scalp (n=4), patchy alopecia areata scalp (n=8), and alopecia totalis/universalis scalp (n=8). TCRbeta CDR3 regions were amplified by immunoSEQ multiplex PCR using 35 Vbeta forward and 13 Jbeta reverse primers. On the human side, TCRbeta sequencing was run on scalp tissue and on sorted CD4+ and CD8+ peripheral blood T cells from healthy controls and from alopecia areata patients with either patchy or totalis/universalis disease. Patients on tofacitinib were biopsied at baseline and after 4 and 24 weeks of treatment, and several of the patients also had a later scalp biopsy. The RNA source kit depended on sample type: the PAXgene miRNA kit for fixed scalp, the miRNeasy kit for PBMCs, and the RNeasy kit for mouse skin.

Lesional scalp punch biopsies and peripheral blood were obtained from alopecia areata patients. Human scalp biopsies were fixed immediately in PAXgene tissue containers. From its cysteine to its phenylalanine, the CDR3 spans 15 amino acids. Here the CDR3 DNA is all that survives: 45 bases in frame from base 1. Cut back by 2 bases and 6 bases, the V and J ends lie 14 bases apart. As encoded in the germline V gene, CDR1 is SGHNT while CDR2 is YENEEA. Library preparation was by the immunoSEQ multiplex PCR assay. To provide template for TCR sequencing, every sample had RNA extracted and reverse transcribed into cDNA. SuperScript III was used to make first-strand cDNA, primed with a 2:1 mix of oligo-dT and random hexamers. A synthetic immune receptor repertoire was used to measure amplification bias, and any remaining bias was corrected computationally. In the original analysis: Raw reads were preprocessed for error removal, and CDR3 was defined according to IMGT conventions as running from the conserved cysteine to phenylalanine. Clonality was computed as 1 minus the Shannon entropy, with the entropy normalized by log2 of the number of productive unique TCRs. Whether each scalp clone was CD4 or CD8 was inferred by checking scalp TCRbeta sequences against the CD4 and CD8 repertoires from sorted blood. This immuneACCESS table, as held by TCRdb, lists in-frame sequences with V and J called but not all clones. Of the missing ones, under half trace to an unresolved V gene in checked studies; the others have no known cause. That table supplies the V and J calls and clone size; D and trimming were determined from the DNA. This sample is represented by over 10,000 clones; 60% of them were singletons. Together, the top ten hold roughly 21% of the sample.

What the authors observed across the whole study: Unlike mouse skin, which is dominated by gammadelta T cells, normal human skin has resident alphabeta T cells that are also sequenced, and this complicates analysis of the scalp TCR repertoire. TCR sequences shared between patients were less clear than in mice, possibly partly because of HLA diversity in the patient population. Higher clonality and more expanded CD8+ clones were observed in lesional scalp than in normal scalp, particularly in alopecia totalis/universalis, a finding suggestive of antigenic drive.

With regard to this clone: Which antigen it targets is not known. No base qualities exist here, and no much larger clone lies one base off it.

This receptor was taken from a human donor with alopecia areata. Sequencing was done on a sample of skin. The sequence links TRBV11-3 to TRBJ2-1, with the identity of the D gene unclear. The nucleotide sequence is TGTGCCAGCAGCTTAACTATTGCTCGATTCAATGAGCAGTTCTTC. It translates as CASSLTIARFNEQFF. Where the CDR3 stops, the reference TRBV11-3 and TRBJ2-1 genes take over; the full variable domain is EAGVVQSPRYKIIEKKQPVAFWCNPISGHNTLYWYLQNLGQGPELLIRYENEEAVDDSQLPKDRFSAERLKGVDSTLKIQPAELGDSAVYLCASSLTIARFNEQFFGPGTRLTVL.